This T cell receptor (beta chain) stems from a study of multiple sclerosis patients with progressive multifocal leukoencephalopathy. CDR1 and CDR2 (germline): SQVTM, ANQGSEA. The CDR3 spans 15 residues. V was trimmed by 4 bases and J by 2 bases, leaving 17 bases between them. Time point defined: time of PML onset. Each PCR contained spiked synthetic TR CDR3 controls spanning every V-J pairing. Sequencing was performed with immunoSEQ multiplex PCR; in TCRdb, only in-frame clones are kept and a portion is missing. The repertoire holds fewer than 40,000 clones, roughly 87% seen once, with under 4% in the top ten.

J is TRBJ1-2 and V is TRBV29-1, with a possible D match to TRBD1 (5 bases). The origin of this receptor is a human donor with progressive multifocal leukoencephalopathy. Specimen: PBMCs, collected from a patient treated with natalizumab. The CDR3 loop is CSVVGGIEGNYGYTF. The CDR3 DNA is TGCAGCGTTGTGGGGGGTATAGAGGGGAACTATGGCTACACCTTC.